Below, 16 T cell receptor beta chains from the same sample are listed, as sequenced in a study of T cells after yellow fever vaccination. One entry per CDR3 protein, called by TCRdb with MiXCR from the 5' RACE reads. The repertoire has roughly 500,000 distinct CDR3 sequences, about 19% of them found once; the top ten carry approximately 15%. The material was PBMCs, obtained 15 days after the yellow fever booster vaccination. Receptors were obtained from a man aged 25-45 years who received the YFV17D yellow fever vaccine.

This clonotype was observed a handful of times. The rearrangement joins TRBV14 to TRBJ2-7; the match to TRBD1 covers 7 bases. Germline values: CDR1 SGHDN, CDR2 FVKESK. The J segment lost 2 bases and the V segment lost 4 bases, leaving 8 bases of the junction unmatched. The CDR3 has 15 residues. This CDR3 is CASSRTGTATYEQYF. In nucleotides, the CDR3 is TGTGCCAGCAGCCGCACCGGGACAGCTACCTACGAGCAGTACTTC.

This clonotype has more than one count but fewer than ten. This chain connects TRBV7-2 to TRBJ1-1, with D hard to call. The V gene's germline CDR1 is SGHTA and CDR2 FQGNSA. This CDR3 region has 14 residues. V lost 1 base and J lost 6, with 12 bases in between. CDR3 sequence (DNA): TGTGCCAGCAGCTTAGTCACCTCCTTTTCTGAAGCTTTCTTT. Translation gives CASSLVTSFSEAFF.

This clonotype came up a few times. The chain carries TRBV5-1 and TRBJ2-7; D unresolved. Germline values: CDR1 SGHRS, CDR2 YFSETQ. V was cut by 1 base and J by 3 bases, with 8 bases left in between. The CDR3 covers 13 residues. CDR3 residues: CASSLSVDYEQYF. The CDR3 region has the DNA TGCGCCAGCAGCTTGTCGGTGGACTACGAGCAGTACTTC.

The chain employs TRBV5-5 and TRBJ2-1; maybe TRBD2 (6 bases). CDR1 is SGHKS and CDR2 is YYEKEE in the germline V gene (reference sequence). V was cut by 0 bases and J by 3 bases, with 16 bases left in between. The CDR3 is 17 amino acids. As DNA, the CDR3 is TGTGCCAGCAGCTTGGCCTTTCGGGACTTAAGCTACAATGAGCAGTTCTTC. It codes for CASSLAFRDLSYNEQFF.

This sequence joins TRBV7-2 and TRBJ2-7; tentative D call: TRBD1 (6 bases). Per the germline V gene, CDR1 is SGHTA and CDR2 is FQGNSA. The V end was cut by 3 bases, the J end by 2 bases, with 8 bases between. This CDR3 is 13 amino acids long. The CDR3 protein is CASSFRGTYEQYF. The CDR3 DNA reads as TGTGCCAGCAGCTTCAGGGGTACCTACGAGCAGTACTTC.

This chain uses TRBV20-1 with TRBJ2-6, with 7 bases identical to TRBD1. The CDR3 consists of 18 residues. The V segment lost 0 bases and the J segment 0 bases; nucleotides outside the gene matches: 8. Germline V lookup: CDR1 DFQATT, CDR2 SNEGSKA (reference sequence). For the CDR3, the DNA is TGCAGTGCTAGAGAGTTTCAGGGGGTCCACTCTGGGGCCAACGTCCTGACTTTC. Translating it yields CSAREFQGVHSGANVLTF.

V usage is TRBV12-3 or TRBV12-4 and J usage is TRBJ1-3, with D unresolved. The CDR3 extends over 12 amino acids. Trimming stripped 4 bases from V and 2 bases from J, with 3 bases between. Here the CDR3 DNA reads TGTGCCAGCAGTTATCCTGGAAACACCATATATTTT. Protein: CASSYPGNTIYF.

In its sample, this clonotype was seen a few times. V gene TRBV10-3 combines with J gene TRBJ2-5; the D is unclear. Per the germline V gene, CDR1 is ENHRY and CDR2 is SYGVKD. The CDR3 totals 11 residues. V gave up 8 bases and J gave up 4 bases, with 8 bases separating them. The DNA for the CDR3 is TGTGCCATCCGTAAGGGAGAGACCCAGTACTTC. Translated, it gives CAIRKGETQYF.

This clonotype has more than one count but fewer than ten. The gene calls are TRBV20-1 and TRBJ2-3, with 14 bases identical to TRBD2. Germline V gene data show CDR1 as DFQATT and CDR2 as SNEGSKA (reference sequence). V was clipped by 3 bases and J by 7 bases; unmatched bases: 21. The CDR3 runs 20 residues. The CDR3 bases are TGCAGTGCTAGTTCCTTGAGGGGACTAGCGGGAGCCCCTCGGGGGAATACGCAGTATTTT. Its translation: CSASSLRGLAGAPRGNTQYF.

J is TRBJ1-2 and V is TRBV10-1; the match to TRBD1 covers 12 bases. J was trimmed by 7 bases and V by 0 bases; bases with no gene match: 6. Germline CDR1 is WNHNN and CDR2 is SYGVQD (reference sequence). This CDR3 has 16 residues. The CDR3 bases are TGCGCCAGCAGTGAGTCAGGGGACAGGGGGCTTCTTGGCTACACCTTC. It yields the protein CASSESGDRGLLGYTF.

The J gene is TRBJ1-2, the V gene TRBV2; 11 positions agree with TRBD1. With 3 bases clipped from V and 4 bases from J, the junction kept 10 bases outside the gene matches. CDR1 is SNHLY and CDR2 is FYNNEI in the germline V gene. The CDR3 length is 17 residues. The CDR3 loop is CASSDFRTGGAFYGYTF. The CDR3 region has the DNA TGTGCCAGCAGTGATTTTAGGACAGGGGGCGCTTTCTATGGCTACACCTTC.

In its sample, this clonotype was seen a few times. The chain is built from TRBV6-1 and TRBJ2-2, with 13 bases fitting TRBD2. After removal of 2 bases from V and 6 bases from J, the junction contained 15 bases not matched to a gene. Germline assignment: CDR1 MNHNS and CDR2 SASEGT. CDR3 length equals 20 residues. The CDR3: CASSERTSGRFRFGAGELFF. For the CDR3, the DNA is TGTGCCAGCAGTGAACGGACTAGCGGGAGATTTCGGTTTGGGGCCGGGGAGCTGTTTTTT.

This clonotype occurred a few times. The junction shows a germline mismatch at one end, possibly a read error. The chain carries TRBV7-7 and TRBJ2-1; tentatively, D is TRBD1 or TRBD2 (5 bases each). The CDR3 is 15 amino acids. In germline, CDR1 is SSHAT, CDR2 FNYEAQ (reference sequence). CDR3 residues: CASSRDQSSYNEQFF. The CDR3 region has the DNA TGTGCTAGCAGCCGGGACCAAAGCTCCTACAATGAGCAGTTCTTC. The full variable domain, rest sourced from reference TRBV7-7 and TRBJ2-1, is GAGVSQSPRYKVTKRGQDVTLRCDPISSHATLYWYQQALGQGPEFLTYFNYEAQPDKSGLPSDRFSAERPEGSISTLTIQRTEQRDSAMYRCASSRDQSSYNEQFFGPGTRLTVL.

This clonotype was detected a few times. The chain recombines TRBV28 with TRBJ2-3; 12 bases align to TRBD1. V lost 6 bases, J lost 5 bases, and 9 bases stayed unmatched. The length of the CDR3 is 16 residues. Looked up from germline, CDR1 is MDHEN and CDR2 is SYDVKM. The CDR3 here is CASSAGGTGGVDTQYF. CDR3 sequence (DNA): TGTGCCAGCAGCGCCGGTGGGACAGGGGGCGTAGATACGCAGTATTTT.

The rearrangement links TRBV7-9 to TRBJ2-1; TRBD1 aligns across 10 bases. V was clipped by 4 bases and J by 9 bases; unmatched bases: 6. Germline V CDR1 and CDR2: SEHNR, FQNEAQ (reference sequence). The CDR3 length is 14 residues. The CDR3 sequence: CASSSRQGASEQFF. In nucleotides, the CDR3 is TGTGCCAGCAGCTCCCGACAGGGGGCAAGTGAGCAGTTCTTC. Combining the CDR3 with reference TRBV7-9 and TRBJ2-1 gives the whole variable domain DTGVSQNPRHKITKRGQNVTFRCDPISEHNRLYWYRQTLGQGPEFLTYFQNEAQLEKSRLLSDRFSAERPKGSFSTLEIQRTEQGDSAMYLCASSSRQGASEQFFGPGTRLTVL.

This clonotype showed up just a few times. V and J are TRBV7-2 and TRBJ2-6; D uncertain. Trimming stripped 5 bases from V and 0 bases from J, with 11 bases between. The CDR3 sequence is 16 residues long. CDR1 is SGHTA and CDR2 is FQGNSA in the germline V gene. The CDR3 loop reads CASSLVMISGANVLTF. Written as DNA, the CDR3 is TGTGCCAGCAGCCTCGTGATGATCTCTGGGGCCAACGTCCTGACTTTC.